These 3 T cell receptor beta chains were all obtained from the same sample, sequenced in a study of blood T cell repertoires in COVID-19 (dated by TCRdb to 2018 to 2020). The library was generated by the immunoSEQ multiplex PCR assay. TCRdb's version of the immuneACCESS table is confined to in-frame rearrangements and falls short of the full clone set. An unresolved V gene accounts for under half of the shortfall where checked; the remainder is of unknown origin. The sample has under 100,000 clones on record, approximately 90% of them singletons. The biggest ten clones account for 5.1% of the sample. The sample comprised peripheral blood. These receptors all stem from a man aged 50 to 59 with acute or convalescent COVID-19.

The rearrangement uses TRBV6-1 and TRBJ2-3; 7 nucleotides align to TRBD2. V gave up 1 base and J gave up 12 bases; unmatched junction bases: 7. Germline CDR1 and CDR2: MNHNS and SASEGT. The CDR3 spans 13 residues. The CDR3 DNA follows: TGTGCCAGCAGTGAAGGAGGAACTAGCGCTCAGTATTTT. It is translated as CASSEGGTSAQYF.

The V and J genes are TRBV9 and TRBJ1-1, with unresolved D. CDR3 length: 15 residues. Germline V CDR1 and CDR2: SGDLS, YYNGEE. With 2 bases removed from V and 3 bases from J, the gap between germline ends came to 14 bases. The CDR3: CASSVAPARDTEAFF. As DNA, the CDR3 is TGTGCCAGCAGCGTCGCCCCGGCTCGGGACACTGAAGCTTTCTTT.

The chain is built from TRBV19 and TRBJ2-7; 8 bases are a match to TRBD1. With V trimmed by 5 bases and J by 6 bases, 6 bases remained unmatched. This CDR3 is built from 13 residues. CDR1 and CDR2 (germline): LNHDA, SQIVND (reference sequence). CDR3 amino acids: CASSFGQGGEQYF. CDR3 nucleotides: TGTGCCAGTAGTTTTGGACAGGGAGGCGAGCAGTACTTC.